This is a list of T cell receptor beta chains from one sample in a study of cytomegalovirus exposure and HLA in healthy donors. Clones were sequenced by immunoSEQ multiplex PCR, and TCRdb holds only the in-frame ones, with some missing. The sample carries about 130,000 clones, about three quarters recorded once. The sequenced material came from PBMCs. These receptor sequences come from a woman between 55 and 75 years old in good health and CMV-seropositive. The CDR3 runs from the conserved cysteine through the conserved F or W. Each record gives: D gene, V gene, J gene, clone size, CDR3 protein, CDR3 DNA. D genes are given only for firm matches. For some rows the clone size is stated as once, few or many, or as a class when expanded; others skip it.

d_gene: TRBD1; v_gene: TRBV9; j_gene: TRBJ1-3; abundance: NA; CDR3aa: CASSVGDRARREYF; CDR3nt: TGTGCCAGCAGCGTAGGGGACAGGGCCCGGAGGGAATATTTT
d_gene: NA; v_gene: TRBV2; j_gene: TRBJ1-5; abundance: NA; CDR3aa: CASSDSSKNQPQHF; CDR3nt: TGTGCCAGCAGTGATAGCTCGAAAAATCAGCCCCAGCATTTT
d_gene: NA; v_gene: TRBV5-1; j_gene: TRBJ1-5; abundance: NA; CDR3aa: CASSLEGINQPQHF; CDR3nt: TGCGCCAGCAGCTTGGAGGGGATCAATCAGCCCCAGCATTTT
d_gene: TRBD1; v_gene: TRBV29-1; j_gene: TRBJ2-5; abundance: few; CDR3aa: CSVRPGTAYQETQYF; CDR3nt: TGCAGCGTTCGTCCCGGGACAGCGTACCAAGAGACCCAGTACTTC
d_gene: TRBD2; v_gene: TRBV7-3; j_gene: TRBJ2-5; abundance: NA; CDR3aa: CASSLSGGAQYF; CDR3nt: TGTGCCAGCAGCTTGTCGGGAGGGGCCCAGTACTTC
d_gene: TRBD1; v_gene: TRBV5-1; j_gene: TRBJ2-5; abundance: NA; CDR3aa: CASSTPGQGQETQYF; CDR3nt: TGCGCCAGCAGCACCCCGGGACAGGGCCAGGAGACCCAGTACTTC
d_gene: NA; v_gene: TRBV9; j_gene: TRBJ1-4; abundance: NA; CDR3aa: CASSEAPNEKLFF; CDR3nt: TGTGCCAGCAGCGAAGCCCCTAATGAAAAACTGTTTTTT
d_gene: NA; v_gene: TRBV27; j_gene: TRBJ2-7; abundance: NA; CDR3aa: CASGGYYEQYF; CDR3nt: TGTGCCAGCGGAGGGTACTACGAGCAGTACTTC
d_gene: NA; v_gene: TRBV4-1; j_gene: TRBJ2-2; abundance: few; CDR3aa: CASSQTDRDTGELFF; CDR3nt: TGCGCCAGCAGCCAAACGGACAGAGACACCGGGGAGCTGTTTTTT
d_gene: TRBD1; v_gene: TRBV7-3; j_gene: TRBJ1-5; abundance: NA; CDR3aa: CASSETGLNQPQHF; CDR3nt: TGTGCCAGCAGCGAGACAGGGCTAAATCAGCCCCAGCATTTT
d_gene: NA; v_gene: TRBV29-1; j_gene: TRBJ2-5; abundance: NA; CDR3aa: CSVKGTGQETQYF; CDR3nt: TGCAGCGTTAAGGGCACAGGGCAAGAGACCCAGTACTTC
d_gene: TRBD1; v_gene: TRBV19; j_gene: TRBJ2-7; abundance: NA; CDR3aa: CASSRDSSNYEQYF; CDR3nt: TGTGCCAGTAGTAGGGACAGCTCGAACTACGAGCAGTACTTC
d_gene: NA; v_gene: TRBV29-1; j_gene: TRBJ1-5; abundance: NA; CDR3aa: CSAARGRNQPQHF; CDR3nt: TGCAGCGCCGCCAGGGGTAGGAATCAGCCCCAGCATTTT
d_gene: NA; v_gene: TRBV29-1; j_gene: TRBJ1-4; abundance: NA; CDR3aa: CSVNSNEKLFF; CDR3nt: TGCAGCGTCAACAGTAATGAAAAACTGTTTTTT
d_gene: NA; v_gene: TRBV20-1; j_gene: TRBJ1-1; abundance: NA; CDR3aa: CSAGKQNEAFF; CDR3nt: TGCAGTGCTGGTAAACAAAATGAAGCTTTCTTT
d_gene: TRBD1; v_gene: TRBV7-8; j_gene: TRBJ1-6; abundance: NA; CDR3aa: CASSHGTGGQTLHF; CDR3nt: TGTGCCAGCAGCCACGGGACAGGGGGCCAAACCCTCCACTTT
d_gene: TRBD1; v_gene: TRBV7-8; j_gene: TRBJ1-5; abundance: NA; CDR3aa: CASSLGSRQGNQPQHF; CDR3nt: TGTGCCAGCAGCTTAGGGTCGCGACAGGGAAATCAGCCCCAGCATTTT
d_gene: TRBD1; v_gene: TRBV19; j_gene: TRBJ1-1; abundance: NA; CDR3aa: CASTEGAGTEAFF; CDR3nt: TGTGCCAGTACAGAGGGGGCAGGCACTGAAGCTTTCTTT
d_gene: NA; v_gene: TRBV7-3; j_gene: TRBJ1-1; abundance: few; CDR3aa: CASSLQGNTEAFF; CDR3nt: TGTGCCAGCAGCTTACAGGGGAACACTGAAGCTTTCTTT
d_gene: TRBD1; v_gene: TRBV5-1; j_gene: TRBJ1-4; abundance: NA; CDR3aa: CASSSDRGWKNEKLFF; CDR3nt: TGCGCCAGCAGCTCGGACAGGGGTTGGAAGAATGAAAAACTGTTTTTT
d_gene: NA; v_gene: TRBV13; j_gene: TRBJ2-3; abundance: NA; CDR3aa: CASSPRYGGAVDTQYF; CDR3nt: TGTGCCAGCAGCCCCAGGTATGGGGGGGCAGTCGATACGCAGTATTTT
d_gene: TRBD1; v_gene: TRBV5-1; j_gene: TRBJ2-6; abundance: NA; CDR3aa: CASSLEAGGPNVLTF; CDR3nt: TGCGCCAGCAGCTTGGAGGCAGGGGGCCCCAACGTCCTGACTTTC
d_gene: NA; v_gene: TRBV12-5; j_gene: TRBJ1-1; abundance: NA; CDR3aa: CASGFRAEAFF; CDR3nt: TGTGCTAGTGGTTTCAGGGCTGAAGCTTTCTTT
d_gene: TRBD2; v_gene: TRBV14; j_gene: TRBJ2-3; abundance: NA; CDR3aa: CASSHSYGGGSDTQYF; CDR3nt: TGTGCCAGCAGCCACTCTTACGGCGGGGGGTCAGATACGCAGTATTTT
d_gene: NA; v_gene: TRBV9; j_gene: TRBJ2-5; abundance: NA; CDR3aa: CASSFSLAGGETQYF; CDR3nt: TGTGCCAGCAGTTTCTCACTAGCTGGGGGGGAGACCCAGTACTTC
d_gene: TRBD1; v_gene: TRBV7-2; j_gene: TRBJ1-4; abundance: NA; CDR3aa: CASSFGGTGLNEKLFF; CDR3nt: TGTGCCAGCAGCTTCGGGGGGACAGGGCTGAATGAAAAACTGTTTTTT
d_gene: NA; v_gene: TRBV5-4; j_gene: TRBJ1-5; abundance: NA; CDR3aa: CASSLEPGMYQPQHF; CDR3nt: TGTGCCAGCAGCTTAGAGCCCGGGATGTATCAGCCCCAGCATTTT
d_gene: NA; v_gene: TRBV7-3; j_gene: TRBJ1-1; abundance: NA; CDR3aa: CASSPTGGATEAFF; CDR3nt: TGTGCCAGCAGCCCAACCGGGGGTGCCACTGAAGCTTTCTTT
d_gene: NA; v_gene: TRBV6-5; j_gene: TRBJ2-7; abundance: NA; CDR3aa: CASSYSDTSRSYEQYF; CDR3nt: TGTGCCAGCAGTTACTCTGACACTAGCCGCTCCTACGAGCAGTACTTC
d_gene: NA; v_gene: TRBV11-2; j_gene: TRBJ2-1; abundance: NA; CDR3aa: CASSLLMGQFNEQFF; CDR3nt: TGTGCCAGCAGCCTCCTGATGGGGCAATTCAATGAGCAGTTCTTC
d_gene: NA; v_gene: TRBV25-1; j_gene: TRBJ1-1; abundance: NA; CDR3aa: CASSETGMNTEAFF; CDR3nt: TGTGCCAGCAGTGAGACAGGTATGAACACTGAAGCTTTCTTT
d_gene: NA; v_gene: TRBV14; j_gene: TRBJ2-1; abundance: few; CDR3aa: CASSQSLRSGIQFF; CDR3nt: TGTGCCAGCAGCCAAAGCCTTCGCTCTGGTATCCAGTTCTTC
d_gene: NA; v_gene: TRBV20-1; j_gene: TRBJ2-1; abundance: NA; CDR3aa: CSAQRGREQFF; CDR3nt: TGCAGTGCCCAAAGGGGCCGGGAGCAGTTCTTC
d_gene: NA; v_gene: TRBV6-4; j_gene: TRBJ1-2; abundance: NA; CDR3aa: CASSEAWGDGYTF; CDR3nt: TGTGCCAGCAGTGAAGCTTGGGGGGATGGCTACACCTTC
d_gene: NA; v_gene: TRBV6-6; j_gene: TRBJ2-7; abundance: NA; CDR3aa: CASEQDGRSYEQYF; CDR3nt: TGTGCCAGCGAACAGGACGGTCGCTCCTACGAGCAGTACTTC
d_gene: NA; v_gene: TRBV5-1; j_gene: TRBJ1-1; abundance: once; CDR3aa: CASSFRPGGVNTEAFF; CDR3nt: TGCGCCAGCAGCTTTCGGCCAGGCGGGGTGAACACTGAAGCTTTCTTT
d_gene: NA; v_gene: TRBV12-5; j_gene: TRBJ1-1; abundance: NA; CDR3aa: CASALEGERLAFF; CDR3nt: TGTGCTAGTGCCCTTGAGGGGGAACGGTTAGCTTTCTTT
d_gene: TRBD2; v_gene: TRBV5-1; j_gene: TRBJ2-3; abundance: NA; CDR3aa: CASSLATGGLSTDTQYF; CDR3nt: TGCGCCAGCAGCTTGGCCACGGGGGGGCTTTCCACAGATACGCAGTATTTT
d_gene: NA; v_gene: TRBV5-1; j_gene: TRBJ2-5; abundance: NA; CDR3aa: CASSLWAGASQETQYF; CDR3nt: TGCGCCAGCAGCTTGTGGGCGGGGGCAAGCCAAGAGACCCAGTACTTC
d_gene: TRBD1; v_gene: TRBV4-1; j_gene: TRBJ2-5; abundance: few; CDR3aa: CASSQVPGTGKETQYF; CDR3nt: TGCGCCAGCAGCCAAGTTCCAGGGACAGGGAAAGAGACCCAGTACTTC
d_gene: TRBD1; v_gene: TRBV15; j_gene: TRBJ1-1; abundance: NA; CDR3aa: CATSRGGQGNTEAFF; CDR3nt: TGTGCCACCAGCAGAGGTGGACAGGGGAACACTGAAGCTTTCTTT
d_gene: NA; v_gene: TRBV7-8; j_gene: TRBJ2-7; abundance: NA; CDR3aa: CASSLDREGEQYF; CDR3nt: TGTGCCAGCAGCTTAGACAGGGAGGGCGAGCAGTACTTC
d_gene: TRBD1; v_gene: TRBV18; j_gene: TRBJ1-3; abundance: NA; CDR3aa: CASSPQGQGASGNTIYF; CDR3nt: TGTGCCAGCTCACCACAGGGACAGGGGGCCTCTGGAAACACCATATATTTT
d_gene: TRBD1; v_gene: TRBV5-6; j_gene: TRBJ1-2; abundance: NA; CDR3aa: CASRPDRKYGYTF; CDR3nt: TGTGCCAGCAGGCCGGACAGGAAATATGGCTACACCTTC
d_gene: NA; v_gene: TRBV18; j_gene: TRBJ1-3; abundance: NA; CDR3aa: CASSQGVRSGNTIYF; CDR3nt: TGTGCCAGCTCACAGGGGGTCCGGTCTGGAAACACCATATATTTT
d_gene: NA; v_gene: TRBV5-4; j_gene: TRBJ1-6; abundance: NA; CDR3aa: CASSLVRDSPLHF; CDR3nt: TGTGCCAGCAGCTTGGTGCGTGATTCACCCCTCCACTTT
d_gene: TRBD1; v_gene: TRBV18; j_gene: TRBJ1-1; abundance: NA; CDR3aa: CASSPPRQGLKNTEAFF; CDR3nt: TGTGCCAGCTCACCCCCACGACAGGGGCTCAAGAACACTGAAGCTTTCTTT
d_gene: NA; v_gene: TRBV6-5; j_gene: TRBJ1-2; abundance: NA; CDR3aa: CASSYSGGRGSGYTF; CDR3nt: TGTGCCAGCAGTTACTCCGGCGGGAGGGGGTCTGGCTACACCTTC
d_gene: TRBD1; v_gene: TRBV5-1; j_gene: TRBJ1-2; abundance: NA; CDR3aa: CASSRDRASGYTF; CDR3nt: TGCGCCAGCAGCAGGGACAGGGCTTCTGGCTACACCTTC
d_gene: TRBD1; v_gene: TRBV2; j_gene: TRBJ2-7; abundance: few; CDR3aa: CASTRQGGTYEQYF; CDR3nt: TGTGCCAGCACACGACAGGGGGGGACCTACGAGCAGTACTTC
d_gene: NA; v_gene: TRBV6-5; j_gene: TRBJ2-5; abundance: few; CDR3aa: CASSYTRERETQYF; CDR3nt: TGTGCCAGCAGTTACACAAGGGAGAGGGAGACCCAGTACTTC